The clone carrying this T cell receptor (beta chain) was observed at least ten times. The data stem from a study of early T cells in non-severe SARS-CoV-2 infection. CDR3 length: 15 amino acids. V was shortened by 5 bases and J by 5 bases, with 15 bases between the two germline ends. Germline V gene data show CDR1 as SGHTA and CDR2 as FQGNSA. Individual cDNA molecules carried attached unique molecular identifiers. Each CDR3 protein gets one entry after TCRdb re-called the 5' RACE reads with MiXCR. This table holds approximately 100,000 distinct CDR3 sequences, around 17% found once. The TCR was taken from an adult who was a healthcare worker with PCR-confirmed SARS-CoV-2 infection or an uninfected control (not recorded which). V and J are TRBV7-2 and TRBJ1-4, with a possible D match to TRBD1 (5 bases). The sample consisted of whole blood. The CDR3: CASSPWAGLNEKLFF. In DNA form, the CDR3 reads TGTGCCAGCAGCCCCTGGGCAGGGCTCAATGAAAAACTGTTTTTT. The full variable domain, completed using reference TRBV7-2 and TRBJ1-4, is GAGVSQSPSNKVTEKGKDVELRCDPISGHTALYWYRQSLGQGLEFLIYFQGNSAPDKSGLPSDRFSAERTGGSVSTLTIQRTQQEDSAVYLCASSPWAGLNEKLFFGSGTQLSVL.